This T cell receptor beta chain derives from a study of T cells in Graves' hyperthyroidism and ophthalmopathy. From RNA transcripts, TCR beta CDR3 regions were amplified. TCR CDR3 underwent first-round RT-PCR with the HTBI primer set. TCRdb re-derived calls from the multiplex PCR reads in MiXCR, one entry per CDR3 protein. The table lists about 510,000 distinct CDR3 sequences, about 15% of them singletons. The CDR3 is 18 residues long. Trimming removed 5 bases from V and 1 base from J, with 20 bases in between. The germline CDR1 and CDR2 sequences are MDHEN and SYDVKM. The table lists this clonotype with many counts.

Sequences were obtained from blood. The rearrangement links TRBV28 to TRBJ2-2, with D hard to call. This clonotype was sampled from a woman between 40 and 50 years old with Graves' hyperthyroidism. The CDR3 here is CASSPLKSWVLNTGELFF. The CDR3 DNA reads TGTGCCAGCAGTCCTCTGAAGAGCTGGGTCTTGAACACCGGGGAGCTGTTTTTT. The full variable domain, completed using reference TRBV28 and TRBJ2-2, is DVKVTQSSRYLVKRTGEKVFLECVQDMDHENMFWYRQDPGLGLRLIYFSYDVKMKEKGDIPEGYSVSREKKERFSLILESASTNQTSMYLCASSPLKSWVLNTGELFFGEGSRLTVL.